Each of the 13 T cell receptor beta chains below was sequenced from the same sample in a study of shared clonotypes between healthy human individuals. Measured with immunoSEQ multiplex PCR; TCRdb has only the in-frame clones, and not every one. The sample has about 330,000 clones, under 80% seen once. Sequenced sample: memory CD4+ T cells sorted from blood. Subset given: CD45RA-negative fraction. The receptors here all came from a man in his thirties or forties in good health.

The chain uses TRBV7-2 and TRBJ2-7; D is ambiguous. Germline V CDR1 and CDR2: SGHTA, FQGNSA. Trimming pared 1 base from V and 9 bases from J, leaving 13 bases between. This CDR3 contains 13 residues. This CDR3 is CASSLVGPLGQYF. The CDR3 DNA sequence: TGTGCCAGCAGCTTAGTCGGGCCCCTCGGGCAGTACTTC.

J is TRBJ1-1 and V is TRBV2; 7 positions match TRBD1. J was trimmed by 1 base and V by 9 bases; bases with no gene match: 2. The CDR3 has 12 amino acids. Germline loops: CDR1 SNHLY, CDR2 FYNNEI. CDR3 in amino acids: CARGTENTEAFF. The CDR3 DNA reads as TGTGCCAGGGGGACAGAGAACACTGAAGCTTTCTTT.

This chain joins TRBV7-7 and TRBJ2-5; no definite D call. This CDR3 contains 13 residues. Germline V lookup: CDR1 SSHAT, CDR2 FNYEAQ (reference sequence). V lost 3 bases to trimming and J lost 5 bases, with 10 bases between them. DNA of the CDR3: TGTGCCAGCAGCTTTAAAGGGCTGGAGACCCAGTACTTC. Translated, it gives CASSFKGLETQYF.

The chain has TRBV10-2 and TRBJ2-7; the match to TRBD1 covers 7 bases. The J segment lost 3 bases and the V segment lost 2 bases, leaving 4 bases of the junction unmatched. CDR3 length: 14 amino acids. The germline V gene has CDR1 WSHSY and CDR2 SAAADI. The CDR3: CASSEATGFYEQYF. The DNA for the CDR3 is TGCGCCAGCAGTGAGGCGACAGGGTTCTACGAGCAGTACTTC.

The CDR3 nucleotides read TGTGCCAGTTCATCGGGGGGCGATCAGCCCCAGCATTTT. Protein: CASSSGGDQPQHF. V gene TRBV18 combines with J gene TRBJ1-5; TRBD1 is a possible D gene (6 bases). Germline V lookup: CDR1 KGHSH, CDR2 LQKENI. V was cut by 9 bases and J by 5 bases, with 14 bases left in between. This CDR3 spans 13 amino acids.

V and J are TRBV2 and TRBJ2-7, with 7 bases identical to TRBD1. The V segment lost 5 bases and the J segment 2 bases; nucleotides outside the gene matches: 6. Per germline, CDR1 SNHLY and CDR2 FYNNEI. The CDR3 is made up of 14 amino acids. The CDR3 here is CASSLQGTTYEQYF. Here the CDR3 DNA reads TGTGCCAGCAGTCTACAGGGGACGACCTACGAGCAGTACTTC.

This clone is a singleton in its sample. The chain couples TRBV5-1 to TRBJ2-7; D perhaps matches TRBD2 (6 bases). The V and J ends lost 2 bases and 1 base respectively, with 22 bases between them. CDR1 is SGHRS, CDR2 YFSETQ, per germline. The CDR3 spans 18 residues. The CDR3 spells CASSLRSATSGQSYEQYF. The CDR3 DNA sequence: TGCGCCAGCAGCTTAAGGTCTGCCACGAGCGGGCAGTCCTACGAGCAGTACTTC.

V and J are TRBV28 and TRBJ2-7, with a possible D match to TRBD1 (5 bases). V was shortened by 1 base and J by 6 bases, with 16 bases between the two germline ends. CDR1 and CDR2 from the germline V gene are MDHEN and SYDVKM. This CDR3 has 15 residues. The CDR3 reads CASSLSRRAKGEQYF. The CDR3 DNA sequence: TGTGCCAGCAGTTTATCGCGCAGGGCTAAGGGCGAGCAGTACTTC.

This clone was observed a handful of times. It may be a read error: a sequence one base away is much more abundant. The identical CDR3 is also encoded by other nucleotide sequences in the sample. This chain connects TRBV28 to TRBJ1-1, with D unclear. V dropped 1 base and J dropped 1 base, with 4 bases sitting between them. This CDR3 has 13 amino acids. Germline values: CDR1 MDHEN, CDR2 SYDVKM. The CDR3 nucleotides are TGTGCCAGCAGTTTATTAGGGAACACTGAAGCTTTCTTT. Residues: CASSLLGNTEAFF.

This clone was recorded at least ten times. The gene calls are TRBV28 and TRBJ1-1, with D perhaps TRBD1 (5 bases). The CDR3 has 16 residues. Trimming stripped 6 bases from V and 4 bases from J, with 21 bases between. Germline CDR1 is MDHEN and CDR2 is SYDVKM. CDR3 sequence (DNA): TGTGCCAGCAGCGAGGGACGGGGGAGTAGGGGCACTGAAGCTTTCTTT. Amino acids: CASSEGRGSRGTEAFF. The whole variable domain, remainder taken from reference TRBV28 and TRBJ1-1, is DVKVTQSSRYLVKRTGEKVFLECVQDMDHENMFWYRQDPGLGLRLIYFSYDVKMKEKGDIPEGYSVSREKKERFSLILESASTNQTSMYLCASSEGRGSRGTEAFFGQGTRLTVV.

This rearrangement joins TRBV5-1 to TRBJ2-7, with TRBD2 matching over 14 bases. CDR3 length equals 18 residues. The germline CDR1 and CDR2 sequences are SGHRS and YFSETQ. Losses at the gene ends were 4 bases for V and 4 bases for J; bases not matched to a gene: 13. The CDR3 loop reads CASSAGLAGAMDAYEQYF. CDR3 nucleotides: TGCGCCAGCAGCGCGGGACTAGCGGGAGCAATGGATGCTTACGAGCAGTACTTC.

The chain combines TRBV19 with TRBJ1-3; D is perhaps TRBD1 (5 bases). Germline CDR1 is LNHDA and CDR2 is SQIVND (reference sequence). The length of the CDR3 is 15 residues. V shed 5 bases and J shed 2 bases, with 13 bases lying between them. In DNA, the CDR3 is TGTGCCAGTAGTTTCCAAGGGACGGCTGGAAACACCATATATTTT. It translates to CASSFQGTAGNTIYF.

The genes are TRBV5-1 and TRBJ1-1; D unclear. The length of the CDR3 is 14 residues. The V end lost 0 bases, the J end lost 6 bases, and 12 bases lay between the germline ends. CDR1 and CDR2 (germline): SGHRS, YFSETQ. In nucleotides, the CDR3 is TGCGCCAGCAGCTTGGGGCCCTTTACGCCTGAAGCTTTCTTT. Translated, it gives CASSLGPFTPEAFF.